This T cell receptor beta chain was identified in a study of blood T cell repertoires in COVID-19. On the study more broadly: The United States, Italy and Spain were the sources of the acute and convalescent COVID-19 samples. PBMCs, B-cell-depleted T cells, or T cells were the source of the cDNA or gDNA that made up the material.

The CDR3 covers 14 residues. Germline CDR1 reads SGHNT; CDR2 reads YENEEA. V was shortened by 0 bases and J by 3 bases, with 5 bases between the two germline ends. Authors' data handling: Counts of nucleated cells, estimated from reference gene primer amplification, were obtained. The data were produced by immunoSEQ multiplex PCR, yet TCRdb's version contains in-frame clones alone and is incomplete. V, J and clone size were drawn from that table, and D and trimming were deduced from the DNA. The sample has 100,000 to 150,000 clones, about 90% seen once. Sequences were obtained from peripheral blood. The source is a woman aged 55-69 years with acute or convalescent COVID-19. The rearrangement joins TRBV11-3 to TRBJ2-2, with D hard to call. The CDR3 nucleotides are TGTGCCAGCAGCTTAGAGTCAGACACCGGGGAGCTGTTTTTT. This translates into CASSLESDTGELFF. Filled out from reference TRBV11-3 and TRBJ2-2, the complete variable domain reads EAGVVQSPRYKIIEKKQPVAFWCNPISGHNTLYWYLQNLGQGPELLIRYENEEAVDDSQLPKDRFSAERLKGVDSTLKIQPAELGDSAVYLCASSLESDTGELFFGEGSRLTVL.